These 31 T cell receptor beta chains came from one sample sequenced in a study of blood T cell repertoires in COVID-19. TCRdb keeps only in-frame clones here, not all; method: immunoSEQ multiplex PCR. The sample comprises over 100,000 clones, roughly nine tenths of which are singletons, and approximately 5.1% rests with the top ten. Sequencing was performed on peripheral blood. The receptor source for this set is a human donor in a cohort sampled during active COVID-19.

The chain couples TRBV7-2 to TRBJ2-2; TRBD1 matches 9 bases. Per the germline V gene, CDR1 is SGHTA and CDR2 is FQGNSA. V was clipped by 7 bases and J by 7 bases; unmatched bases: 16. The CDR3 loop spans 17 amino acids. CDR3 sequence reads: CASTHPGQGASGGELFF. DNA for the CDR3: TGTGCCAGCACCCATCCGGGACAGGGCGCGTCTGGCGGGGAGCTGTTTTTT.

The CDR3 DNA follows: TGTGCCAGCAGACGTCCGGACACTTATACGCAGTATTTT. This translates into CASRRPDTYTQYF. The chain carries TRBV7-9 and TRBJ2-3; D might be TRBD1 (5 bases). V lost 6 bases, J lost 7 bases, and 14 bases lay in between. The length of the CDR3 is 13 residues. Per germline, CDR1 SEHNR and CDR2 FQNEAQ (reference sequence).

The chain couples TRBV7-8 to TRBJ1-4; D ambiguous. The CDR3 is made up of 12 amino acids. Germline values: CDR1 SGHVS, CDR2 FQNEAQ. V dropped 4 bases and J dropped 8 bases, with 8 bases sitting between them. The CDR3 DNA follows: TGTGCCAGCAGCTCGGCGGCCGAAAAACTGTTTTTT. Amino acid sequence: CASSSAAEKLFF.

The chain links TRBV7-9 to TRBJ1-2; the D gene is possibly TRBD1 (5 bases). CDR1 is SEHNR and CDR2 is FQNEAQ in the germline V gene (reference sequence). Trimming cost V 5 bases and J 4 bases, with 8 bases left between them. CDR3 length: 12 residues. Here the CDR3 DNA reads TGTGCCAGCAGCGGGGGGAGCTATGGCTACACCTTC. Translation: CASSGGSYGYTF. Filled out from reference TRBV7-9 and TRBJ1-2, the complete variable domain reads DTGVSQNPRHKITKRGQNVTFRCDPISEHNRLYWYRQTLGQGPEFLTYFQNEAQLEKSRLLSDRFSAERPKGSFSTLEIQRTEQGDSAMYLCASSGGSYGYTFGSGTRLTVV.

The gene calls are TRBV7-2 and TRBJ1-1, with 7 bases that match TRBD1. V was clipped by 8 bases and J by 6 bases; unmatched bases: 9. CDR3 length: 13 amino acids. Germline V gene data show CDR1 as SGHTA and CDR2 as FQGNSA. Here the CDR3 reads CASSPGQRAEAFF. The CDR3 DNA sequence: TGTGCCAGCTCCCCGGGACAGCGGGCTGAAGCTTTCTTT.

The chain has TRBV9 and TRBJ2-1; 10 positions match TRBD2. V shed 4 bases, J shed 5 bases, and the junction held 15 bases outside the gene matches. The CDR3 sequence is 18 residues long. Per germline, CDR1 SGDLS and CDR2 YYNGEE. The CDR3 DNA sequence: TGTGCCAGCAGCCCCAGGGGAGCGGGAGGGCCGGGGGACAATGAGCAGTTCTTC. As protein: CASSPRGAGGPGDNEQFF.

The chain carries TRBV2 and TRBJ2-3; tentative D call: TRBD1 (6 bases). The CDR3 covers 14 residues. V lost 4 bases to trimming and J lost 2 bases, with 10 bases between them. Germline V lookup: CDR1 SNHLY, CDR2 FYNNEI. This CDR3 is CASSVRGITDTQYF. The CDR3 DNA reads TGTGCCAGCAGTGTTAGGGGGATCACAGATACGCAGTATTTT.

In DNA, the CDR3 is TGTGCCAGCAGTCGATCCGGGTATAATTCACCCCTCCACTTT. Protein sequence: CASSRSGYNSPLHF. The genes are TRBV7-2 and TRBJ1-6, with D hard to call. Per the germline V gene, CDR1 is SGHTA and CDR2 is FQGNSA. This CDR3 comprises 14 residues. The germline V and J ends were trimmed by 6 bases and 4 bases, with 10 bases remaining between them.

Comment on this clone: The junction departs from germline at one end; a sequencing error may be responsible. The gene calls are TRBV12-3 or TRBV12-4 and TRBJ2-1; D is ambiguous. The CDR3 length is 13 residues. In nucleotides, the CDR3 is TGTGCCAGCGGTTTGTTGCGGCACAATGAGCAGTTCTTC. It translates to CASGLLRHNEQFF.

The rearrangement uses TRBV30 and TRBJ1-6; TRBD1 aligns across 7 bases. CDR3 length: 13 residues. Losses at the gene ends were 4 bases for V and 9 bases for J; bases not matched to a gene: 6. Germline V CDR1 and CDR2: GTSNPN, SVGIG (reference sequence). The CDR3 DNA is TGTGCCTGGACAGGACAGGAGTTTTCACCCCTCCACTTT. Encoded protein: CAWTGQEFSPLHF.

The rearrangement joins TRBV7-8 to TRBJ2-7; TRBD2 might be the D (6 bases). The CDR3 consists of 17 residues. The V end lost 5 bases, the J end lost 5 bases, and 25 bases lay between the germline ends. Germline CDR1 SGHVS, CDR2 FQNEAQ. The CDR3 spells CASSPRVRGLGNHEQYF. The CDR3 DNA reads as TGTGCCAGCAGCCCCCGCGTGCGGGGACTCGGGAACCACGAGCAGTACTTC.

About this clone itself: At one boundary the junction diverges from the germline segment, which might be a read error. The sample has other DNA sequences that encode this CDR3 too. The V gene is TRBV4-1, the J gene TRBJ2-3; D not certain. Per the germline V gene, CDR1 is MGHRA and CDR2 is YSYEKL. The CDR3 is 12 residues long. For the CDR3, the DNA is TGCGCTAGCAGCCATGTCCGGGATACGCAGTATTTT. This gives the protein CASSHVRDTQYF.

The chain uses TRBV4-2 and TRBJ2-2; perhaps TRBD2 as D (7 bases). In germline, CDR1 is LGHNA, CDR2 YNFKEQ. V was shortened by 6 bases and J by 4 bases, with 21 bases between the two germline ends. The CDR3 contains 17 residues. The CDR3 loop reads CASRRGGGGPSTGELFF. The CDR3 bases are TGTGCCAGCAGGAGGGGAGGGGGAGGGCCAAGCACCGGGGAGCTGTTTTTT.

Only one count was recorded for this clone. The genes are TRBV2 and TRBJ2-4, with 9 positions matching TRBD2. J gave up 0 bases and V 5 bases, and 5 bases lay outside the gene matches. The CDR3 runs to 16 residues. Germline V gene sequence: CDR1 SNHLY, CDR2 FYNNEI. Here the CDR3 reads CASSISGGRAKNIQYF. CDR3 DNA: TGTGCCAGCAGTATCAGCGGGGGGAGAGCCAAAAACATTCAGTACTTC.

Written as DNA, the CDR3 is TGTGCCAGCAGCCAAGATCTTGAGGGAGTGGATACGCAGTATTTT. Translated: CASSQDLEGVDTQYF. This rearrangement joins TRBV4-2 to TRBJ2-3; a weak D match, TRBD2 (5 bases). Per germline, CDR1 LGHNA and CDR2 YNFKEQ. CDR3 size: 15 residues. Trimming stripped 0 bases from V and 6 bases from J, with 13 bases between.

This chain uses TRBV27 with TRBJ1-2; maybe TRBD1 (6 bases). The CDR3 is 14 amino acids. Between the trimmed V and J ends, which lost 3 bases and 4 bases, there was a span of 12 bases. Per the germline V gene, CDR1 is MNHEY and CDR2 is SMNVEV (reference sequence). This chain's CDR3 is CASSFGAGVYGYTF. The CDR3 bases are TGTGCCAGCAGTTTTGGAGCAGGGGTCTATGGCTACACCTTC.

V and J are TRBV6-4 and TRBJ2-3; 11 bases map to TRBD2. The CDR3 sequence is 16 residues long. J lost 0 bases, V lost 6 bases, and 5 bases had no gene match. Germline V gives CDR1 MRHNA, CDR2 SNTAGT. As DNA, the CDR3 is TGTGCCAGCAGCCTTCTAGCGGGAGGAAGCACAGATACGCAGTATTTT. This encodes CASSLLAGGSTDTQYF.

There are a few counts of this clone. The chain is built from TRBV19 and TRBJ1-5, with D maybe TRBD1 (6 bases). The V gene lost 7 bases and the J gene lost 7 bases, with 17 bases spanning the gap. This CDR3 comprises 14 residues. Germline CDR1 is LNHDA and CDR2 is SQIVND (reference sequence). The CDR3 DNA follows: TGTGCCAGTATTGAATCAGGGGTGGGCCAGCCCCAGCATTTT. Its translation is CASIESGVGQPQHF.

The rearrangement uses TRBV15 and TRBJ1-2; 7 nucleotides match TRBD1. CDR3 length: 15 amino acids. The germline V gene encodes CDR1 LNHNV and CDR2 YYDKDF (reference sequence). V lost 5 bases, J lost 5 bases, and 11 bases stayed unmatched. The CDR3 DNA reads TGTGCCACCAGCGCGAGTGGGGGACAGTCGTATGGCTACACCTTC. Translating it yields CATSASGGQSYGYTF.

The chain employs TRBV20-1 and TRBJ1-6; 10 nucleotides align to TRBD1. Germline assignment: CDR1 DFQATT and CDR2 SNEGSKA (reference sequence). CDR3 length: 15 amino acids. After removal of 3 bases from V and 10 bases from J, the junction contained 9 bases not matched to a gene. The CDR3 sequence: CSASPPDRGSSPLHF. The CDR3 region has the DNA TGCAGTGCTAGTCCCCCGGACAGGGGGTCCTCACCCCTCCACTTT.

CDR3 DNA sequence: TGCGCCAGCAGCCATGTTCCCGGGACAGCGGCCCAGCAGTACTTC. This translates into CASSHVPGTAAQQYF. This sequence joins TRBV4-3 and TRBJ2-7, with 7 bases fitting TRBD1. Looked up from germline, CDR1 is LGHNA and CDR2 is YSLEER. Trimming at V came to 3 bases and at J to 8 bases, leaving 13 bases not matched to a gene. There are 15 residues in the CDR3.

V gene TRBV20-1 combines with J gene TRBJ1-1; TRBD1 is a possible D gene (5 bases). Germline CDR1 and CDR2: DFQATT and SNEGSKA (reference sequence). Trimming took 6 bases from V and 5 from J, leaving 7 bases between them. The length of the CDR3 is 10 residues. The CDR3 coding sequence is TGCAGTGCAGGGGTGACTGAAGCTTTCTTT. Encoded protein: CSAGVTEAFF.

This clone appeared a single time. CDR3 nucleotide sequence: TGTGCCAGCAGCCCTCAGCCGGGCCCCGGGGGAGATACGCAGTATTTT. Translated: CASSPQPGPGGDTQYF. The V and J genes are TRBV9 and TRBJ2-3; D is possibly TRBD2 (6 bases). Between the trimmed V and J ends, which lost 4 bases and 5 bases, there was a span of 20 bases. Germline V gene lookup returns CDR1 SGDLS and CDR2 YYNGEE. This CDR3 is 16 amino acids long.

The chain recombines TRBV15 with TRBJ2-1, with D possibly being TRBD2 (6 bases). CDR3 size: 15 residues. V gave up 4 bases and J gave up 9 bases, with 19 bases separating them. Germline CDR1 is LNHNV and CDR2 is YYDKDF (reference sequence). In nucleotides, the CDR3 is TGTGCCACCAGCAAAGAGGGACTTCCATTTAGTGAGCAGTTCTTC. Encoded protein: CATSKEGLPFSEQFF.

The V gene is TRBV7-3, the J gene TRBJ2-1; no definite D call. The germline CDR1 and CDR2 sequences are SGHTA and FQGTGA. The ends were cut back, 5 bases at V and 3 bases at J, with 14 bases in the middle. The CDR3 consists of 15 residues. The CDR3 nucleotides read TGTGCCAGCAGCCCCACGGCGGTAGACTACAATGAGCAGTTCTTC. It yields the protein CASSPTAVDYNEQFF.

The chain's CDR3 is CSVRGGSSYNSPLHF. CDR3 nucleotide sequence: TGCAGCGTCCGGGGGGGGAGCTCCTATAATTCACCCCTCCACTTT. The J gene is TRBJ1-6, the V gene TRBV29-1; D perhaps matches TRBD1 (5 bases). The CDR3 contains 15 residues. The V end was cut by 6 bases, the J end by 0 bases, with 12 bases between. The germline V gene encodes CDR1 SQVTM and CDR2 ANQGSEA. Variable domain in full (rest from reference TRBV29-1 and TRBJ1-6): SAVISQKPSRDICQRGTSLTIQCQVDSQVTMMFWYRQQPGQSLTLIATANQGSEATYESGFVIDKFPISRPNLTFSTLTVSNMSPEDSSIYLCSVRGGSSYNSPLHFGNGTRLTVT.

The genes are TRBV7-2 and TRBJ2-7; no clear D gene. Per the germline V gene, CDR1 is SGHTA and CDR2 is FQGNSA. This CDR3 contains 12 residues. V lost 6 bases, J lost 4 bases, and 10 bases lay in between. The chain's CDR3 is CASSSISYEQYF. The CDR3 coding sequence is TGTGCCAGCAGTTCTATTTCTTACGAGCAGTACTTC.

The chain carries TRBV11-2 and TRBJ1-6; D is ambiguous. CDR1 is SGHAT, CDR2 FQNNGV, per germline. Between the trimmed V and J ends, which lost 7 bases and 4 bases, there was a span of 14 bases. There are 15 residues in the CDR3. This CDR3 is CASTQRRSYNSPLHF. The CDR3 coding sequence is TGTGCCAGCACCCAGAGACGGAGTTATAATTCACCCCTCCACTTT.

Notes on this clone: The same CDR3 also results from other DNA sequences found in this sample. The CDR3 loop is CATSRAQAQETQYF. CDR3 nucleotide sequence: TGTGCCACCAGCAGAGCCCAGGCACAAGAGACCCAGTACTTC. The chain joins TRBV15 to TRBJ2-5; unclear D gene. Germline CDR1 and CDR2: LNHNV and YYDKDF (reference sequence). V was shortened by 1 base and J by 2 bases, with 8 bases between the two germline ends. The CDR3 extends over 14 amino acids.

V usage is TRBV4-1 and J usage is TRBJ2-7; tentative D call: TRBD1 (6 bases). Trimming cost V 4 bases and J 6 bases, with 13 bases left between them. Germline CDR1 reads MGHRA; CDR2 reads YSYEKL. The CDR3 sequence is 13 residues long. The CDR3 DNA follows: TGCGCCAGCAGCCTCACAGGGTTTGGCGAGCAGTACTTC. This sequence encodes CASSLTGFGEQYF.

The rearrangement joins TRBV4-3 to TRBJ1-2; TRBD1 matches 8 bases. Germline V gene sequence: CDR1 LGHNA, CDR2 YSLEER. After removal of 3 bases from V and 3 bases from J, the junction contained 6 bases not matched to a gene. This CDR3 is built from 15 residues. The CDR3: CASSHGGQDHYGYTF. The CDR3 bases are TGCGCCAGCAGCCATGGGGGACAGGACCACTATGGCTACACCTTC.